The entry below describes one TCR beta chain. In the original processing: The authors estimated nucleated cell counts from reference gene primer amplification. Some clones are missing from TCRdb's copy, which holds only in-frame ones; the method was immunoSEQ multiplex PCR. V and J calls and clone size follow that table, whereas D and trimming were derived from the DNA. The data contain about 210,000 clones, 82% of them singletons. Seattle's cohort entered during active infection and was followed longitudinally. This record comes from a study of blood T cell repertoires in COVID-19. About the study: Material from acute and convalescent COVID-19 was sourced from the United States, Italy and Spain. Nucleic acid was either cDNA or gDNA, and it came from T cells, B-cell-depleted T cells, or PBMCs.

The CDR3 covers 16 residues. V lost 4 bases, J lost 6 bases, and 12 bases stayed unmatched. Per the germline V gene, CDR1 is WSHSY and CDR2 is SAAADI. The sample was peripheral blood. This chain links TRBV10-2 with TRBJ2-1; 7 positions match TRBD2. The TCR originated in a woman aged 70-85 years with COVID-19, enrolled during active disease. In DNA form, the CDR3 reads TGCGCCAGCAGTGGAGAAAGGGCGGGAGTTGGCAATGAGCAGTTCTTC. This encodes CASSGERAGVGNEQFF.